This TCR beta chain was captured in a study of cytomegalovirus exposure and HLA in healthy donors. This clone was counted between two and nine times. 60 Vbeta and 13 Jbeta primers were used in PCR. Assay: immunoSEQ multiplex PCR; the TCRdb copy retains only in-frame clones and omits some. The repertoire holds some 140,000 clones, with roughly 80% as singletons. The CDR3 length is 17 residues. Looked up from germline, CDR1 is MNHNS and CDR2 is SASEGT. This rearrangement joins TRBV6-1 to TRBJ2-5, with 9 bases matching TRBD2. The end of the DNA is better explained by TRBJ2-7, so the J call may be wrong. Sequences were obtained from PBMCs. The origin of this receptor is a woman in her 40s in good health and CMV-seronegative. As DNA, the CDR3 is TGTGCCAGCAGTGAATTGTCAGGGAGCGGGGGGCTTTCCGAGCAGTACTTC. This translates into CASSELSGSGGLSEQYF.